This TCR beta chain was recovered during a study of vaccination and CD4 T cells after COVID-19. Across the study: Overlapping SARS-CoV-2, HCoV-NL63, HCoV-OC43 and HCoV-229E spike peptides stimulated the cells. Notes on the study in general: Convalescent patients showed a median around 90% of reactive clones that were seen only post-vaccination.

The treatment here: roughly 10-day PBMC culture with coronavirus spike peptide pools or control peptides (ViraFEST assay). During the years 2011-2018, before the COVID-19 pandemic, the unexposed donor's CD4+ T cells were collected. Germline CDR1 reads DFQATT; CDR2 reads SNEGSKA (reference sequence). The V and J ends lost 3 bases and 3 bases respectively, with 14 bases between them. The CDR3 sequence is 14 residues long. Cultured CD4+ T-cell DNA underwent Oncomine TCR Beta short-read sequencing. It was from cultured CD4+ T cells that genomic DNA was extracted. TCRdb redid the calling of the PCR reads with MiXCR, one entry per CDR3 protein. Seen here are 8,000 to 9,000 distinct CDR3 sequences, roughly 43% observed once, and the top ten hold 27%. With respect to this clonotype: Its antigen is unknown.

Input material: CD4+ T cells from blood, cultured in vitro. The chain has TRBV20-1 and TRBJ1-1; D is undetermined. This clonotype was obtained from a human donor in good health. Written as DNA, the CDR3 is TGCAGTGCTAGCGGGCCTACAAGGGACACTGAAGCTTTCTTT. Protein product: CSASGPTRDTEAFF.